This T cell receptor (beta chain) was sequenced during a study of T cell responses to AZD1222 COVID-19 vaccine. Concerning this clone itself: Its antigen is unknown.

Repertoires were generated with immunoSEQ multiplex PCR, while TCRdb's copy carries only in-frame clones and drops some. The data contain roughly 180,000 clones, 91% of them seen just once; the ten biggest clones take up under 4%. Germline lookup yields CDR1 SGHNT and CDR2 YYREEE (reference sequence). This CDR3 is built from 16 residues. Trimming shortened V by 4 bases and J by 0 bases, and 16 bases separated the two germline ends. Study findings and constraints: There were mostly white British donors and more females than males, and clonal diversity was possibly underestimated. Repertoire sampling occurred only after the peak T cell response. Spike as a whole was targeted by vaccine-associated CD4 TCRs, dominant at 160-218 and 743-854.

The material sequenced was peripheral blood, taken 28 days after the second AZD1222 dose. The clonotype comes from an adult who received the AZD1222 COVID-19 vaccine. The rearrangement uses TRBV5-4 and TRBJ1-1; the D gene is possibly TRBD1 (6 bases). CDR3 DNA sequence: TGTGCCAGCAGCCAGGACAGTTACGACATGAACACTGAAGCTTTCTTT. This codes for CASSQDSYDMNTEAFF.